This TCR beta chain was captured by sequencing in a study of shared clonotypes between healthy human individuals. A remark on this clone: The antigen is unknown.

Study-level findings and limits: The researchers took only blood, and tissue repertoires probably look different.

There were no recent acute infections or vaccinations among the donors, who were healthy HIV-negative adults. Donors were Caucasian adults residing in Nashville, Tennessee, USA. Using immunoSEQ multiplex PCR, the repertoire was profiled, and TCRdb retains in-frame clones only, with some absent. The sample carries approximately 500,000 clones, around 74% recorded once. The CDR3 runs 20 residues. V was clipped by 4 bases and J by 2 bases, with 30 bases between them. CDR1 SGHRS and CDR2 YFSETQ come from the germline V gene. The sequence was obtained from a woman aged 40 to 50 in good health. Some clones in this sample may be carry-over from other donors' samples. The specimen sequenced was PBMCs. This chain uses TRBV5-1 with TRBJ2-5; TRBD2 is a possible D gene (7 bases). The CDR3 bases are TGCGCCAGCAGCGCCCTCTTGCCGGGGGGCCCGTACTTACGTCAAGAGACCCAGTACTTC. The encoded protein is CASSALLPGGPYLRQETQYF.